The clone carrying this T cell receptor (beta chain) has just a few counts. In the source study's methods: Nucleated cell number was recorded as an estimate derived from reference gene primer amplification. Libraries were prepared by immunoSEQ multiplex PCR; TCRdb keeps only in-frame clonotypes and omits some of them. The DNA gave D and trimming, while V, J and clone size come from that table. The sample lists 120,000 to 150,000 clones; roughly 90% were seen once. The record originates from a study of blood T cell repertoires in COVID-19. From germline, CDR1 is SEHNR and CDR2 FQNEAQ (reference sequence). The CDR3 is made up of 15 amino acids. J gave up 5 bases and V 4 bases, and 7 bases lay outside the gene matches. A case of COVID-19 had been met by exposed participants within 2 weeks before study entry.

The source material was PBMCs or T cells enriched from blood (not recorded which). This sequence originates from a woman aged 40-49 years who had been exposed to COVID-19. This chain uses TRBV7-9 with TRBJ2-3, with 9 bases fitting TRBD2. The CDR3 DNA reads as TGTGCCAGCAGCTCCCAGCGGGAGGCGGGAGATACGCAGTATTTT. Protein: CASSSQREAGDTQYF.